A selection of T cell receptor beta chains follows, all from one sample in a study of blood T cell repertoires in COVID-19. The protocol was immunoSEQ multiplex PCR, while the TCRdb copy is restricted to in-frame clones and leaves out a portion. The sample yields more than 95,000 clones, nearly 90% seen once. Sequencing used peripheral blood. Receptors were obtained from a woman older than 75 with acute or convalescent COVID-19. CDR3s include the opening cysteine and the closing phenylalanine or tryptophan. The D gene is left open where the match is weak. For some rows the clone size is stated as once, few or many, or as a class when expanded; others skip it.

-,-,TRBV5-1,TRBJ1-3,TGCGCCAGCAGCTTGGCCTTACGGGGCTCTGGAAACACCATATATTTT,CASSLALRGSGNTIYF
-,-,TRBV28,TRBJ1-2,TGTGCCAGCTTCGGGGGACTGAGCTATGGCTACACCTTC,CASFGGLSYGYTF
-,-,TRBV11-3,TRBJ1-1,TGTGCCAGCAGCTTAGGAGGCGGCACTTTGAACACTGAAGCTTTCTTT,CASSLGGGTLNTEAFF
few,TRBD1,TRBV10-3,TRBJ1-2,TGTGCCATCAGTGAGTCCTTGGACAGGGGTTGGAAGTACTATGGCTACACCTTC,CAISESLDRGWKYYGYTF
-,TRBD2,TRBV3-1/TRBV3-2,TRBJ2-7,TGTGCCAGCAGCCGAAGCGGGACCTACGAGCAGTACTTC,CASSRSGTYEQYF
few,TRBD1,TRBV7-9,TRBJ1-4,TGTGCCAGCAGTCGGTTGACAGGGGGCTTGGAAAAACTGTTTTTT,CASSRLTGGLEKLFF
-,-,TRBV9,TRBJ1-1,TGTGCCAGCAGCGCTCCCAGCGGAGATGAAGCTTTCTTT,CASSAPSGDEAFF
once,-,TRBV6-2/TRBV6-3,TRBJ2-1,TGTGCCAGCAGTAAAACAGGTTCCTCCTACAATGAGCAGTTCTTC,CASSKTGSSYNEQFF
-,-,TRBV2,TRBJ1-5,TGTGCCAGCAGTCAGACAGATAGAAATCAGCCCCAGCATTTT,CASSQTDRNQPQHF
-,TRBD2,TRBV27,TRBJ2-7,TGTGCCAGCAGTTCTCTCCCTAGCGGGGGCTCCTACGAGCAGTACTTC,CASSSLPSGGSYEQYF
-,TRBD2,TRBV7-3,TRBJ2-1,TGTGCCAGCAGCCGAGGGCGGGGGGGTTACAATGAGCAGTTCTTC,CASSRGRGGYNEQFF
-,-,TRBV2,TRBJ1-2,TGTGCCAGCAGTGAAGCGCCGCGTGCCTATGGCTACACCTTC,CASSEAPRAYGYTF
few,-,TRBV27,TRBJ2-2,TGTGCCAGCAGGCGAACCTGGGAGGCAAAAGGGGAGCTGTTTTTT,CASRRTWEAKGELFF
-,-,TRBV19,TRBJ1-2,TGTGCCAGTAGCAAAGACAGGAGTTATGGCTACACCTTC,CASSKDRSYGYTF
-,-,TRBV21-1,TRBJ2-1,TGTGCCAGCAGCAAACTGAGGACTAGCGGGAGAGGGGGGGGCTCCTACAATGAGCAGTTCTTC,CASSKLRTSGRGGGSYNEQFF
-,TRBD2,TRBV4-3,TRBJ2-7,TGCGCCAGCAGCCTTAGCGGGGGTTATGGCGAGCAGTACTTC,CASSLSGGYGEQYF
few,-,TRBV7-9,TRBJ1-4,TGTGCCAGCAGCCCGGGGGGCTCTAATGAAAAACTGTTTTTT,CASSPGGSNEKLFF
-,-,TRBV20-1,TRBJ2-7,TGCAGTGCTACCTACAGCTACGAGCAGTACTTC,CSATYSYEQYF
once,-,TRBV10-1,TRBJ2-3,TGCGCCAGCAGTGAGTCGACATCCTCGGATACGCAGTATTTT,CASSESTSSDTQYF
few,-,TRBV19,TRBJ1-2,TGTGCCAGTAGTGCAAGTTACAGGACCGCTCTGGGCTACACCTTC,CASSASYRTALGYTF
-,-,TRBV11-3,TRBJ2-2,TGTGCCAGCAGCCAAGTAGGGGACACCGGGGAGCTGTTTTTT,CASSQVGDTGELFF
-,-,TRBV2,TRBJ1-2,TGTGCCAGCAGTTCACTGGGCACCTATGGCTACACCTTC,CASSSLGTYGYTF
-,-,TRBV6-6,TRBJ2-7,TGTGCCAGCAGTTACACCAGGGGGGCTTACGAGCAGTACTTC,CASSYTRGAYEQYF
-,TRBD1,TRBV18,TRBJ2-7,TGTGCCAGCTCACCAACAGGGGCGCCAGGTGCCTACGAGCAGTACTTC,CASSPTGAPGAYEQYF